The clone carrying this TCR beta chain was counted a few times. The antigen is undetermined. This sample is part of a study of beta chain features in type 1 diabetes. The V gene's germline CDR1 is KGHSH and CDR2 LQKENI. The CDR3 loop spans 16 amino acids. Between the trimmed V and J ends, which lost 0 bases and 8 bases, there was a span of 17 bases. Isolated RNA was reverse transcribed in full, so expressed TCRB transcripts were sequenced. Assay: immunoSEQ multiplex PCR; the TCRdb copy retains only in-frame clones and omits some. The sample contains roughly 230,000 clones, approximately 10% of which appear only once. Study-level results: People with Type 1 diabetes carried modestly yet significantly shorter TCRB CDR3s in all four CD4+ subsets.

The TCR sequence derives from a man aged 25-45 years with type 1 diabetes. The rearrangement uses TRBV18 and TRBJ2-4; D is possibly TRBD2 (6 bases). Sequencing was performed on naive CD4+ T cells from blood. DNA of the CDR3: TGTGCCAGCTCACCACCAGGAGGCACCCGGAGGGACATTCAGTACTTC. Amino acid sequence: CASSPPGGTRRDIQYF. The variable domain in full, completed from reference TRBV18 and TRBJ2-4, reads NAGVMQNPRHLVRRRGQEARLRCSPMKGHSHVYWYRQLPEEGLKFMVYLQKENIIDESGMPKERFSAEFPKEGPSILRIQQVVRGDSAAYFCASSPPGGTRRDIQYFGAGTRLSVL.